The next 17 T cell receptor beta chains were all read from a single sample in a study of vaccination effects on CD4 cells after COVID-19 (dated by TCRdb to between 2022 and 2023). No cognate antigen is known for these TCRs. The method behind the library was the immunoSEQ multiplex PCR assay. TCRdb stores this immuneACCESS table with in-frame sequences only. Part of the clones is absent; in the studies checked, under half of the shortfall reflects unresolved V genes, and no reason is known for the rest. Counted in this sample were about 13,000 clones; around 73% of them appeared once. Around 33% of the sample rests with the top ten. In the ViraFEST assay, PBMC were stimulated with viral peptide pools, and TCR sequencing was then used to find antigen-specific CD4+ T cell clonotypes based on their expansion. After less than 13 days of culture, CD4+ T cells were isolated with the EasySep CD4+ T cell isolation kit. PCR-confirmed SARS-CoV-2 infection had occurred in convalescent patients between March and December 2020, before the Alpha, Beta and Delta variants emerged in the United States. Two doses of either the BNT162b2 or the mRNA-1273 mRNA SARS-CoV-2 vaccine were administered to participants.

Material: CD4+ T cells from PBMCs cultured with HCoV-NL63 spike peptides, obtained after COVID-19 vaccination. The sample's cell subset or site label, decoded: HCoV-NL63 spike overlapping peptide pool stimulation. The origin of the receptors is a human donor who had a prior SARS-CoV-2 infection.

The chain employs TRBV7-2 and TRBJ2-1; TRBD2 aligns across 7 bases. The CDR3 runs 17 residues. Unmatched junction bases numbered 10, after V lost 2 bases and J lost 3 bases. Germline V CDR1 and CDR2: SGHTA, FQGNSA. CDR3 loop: CASSLYPAGTIYNEQFF. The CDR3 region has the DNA TGTGCCAGCAGCTTATACCCAGCCGGGACTATCTACAATGAGCAGTTCTTC.

DNA of the CDR3: TGCGCCAGCAGCTTGGAGACGGCAGAGACCCAGTACTTC. Translation gives CASSLETAETQYF. The rearrangement joins TRBV5-1 to TRBJ2-5; D ambiguous. Germline V lookup: CDR1 SGHRS, CDR2 YFSETQ. The CDR3 extends over 13 amino acids. The V gene lost 0 bases and the J gene lost 4 bases, with 7 bases spanning the gap.

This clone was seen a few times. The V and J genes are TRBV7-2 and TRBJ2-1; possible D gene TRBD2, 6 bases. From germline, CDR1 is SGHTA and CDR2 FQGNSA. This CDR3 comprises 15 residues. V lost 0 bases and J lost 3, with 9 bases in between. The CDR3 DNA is TGTGCCAGCAGCTTAGCAAAGACTAGCTACAATGAGCAGTTCTTC. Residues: CASSLAKTSYNEQFF.

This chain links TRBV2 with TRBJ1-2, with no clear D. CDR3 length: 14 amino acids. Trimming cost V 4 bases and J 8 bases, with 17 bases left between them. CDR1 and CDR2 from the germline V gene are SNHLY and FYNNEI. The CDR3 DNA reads TGTGCCAGCAGTGCTGTGACGCAGGCCACGGGCTACACCTTC. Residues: CASSAVTQATGYTF.

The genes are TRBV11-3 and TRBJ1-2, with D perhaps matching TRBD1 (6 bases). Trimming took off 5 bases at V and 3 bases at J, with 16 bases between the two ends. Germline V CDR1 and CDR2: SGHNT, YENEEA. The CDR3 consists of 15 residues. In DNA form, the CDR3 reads TGTGCCAGCAGCATACACAGGGAGGCATACTATGGCTACACCTTC. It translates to CASSIHREAYYGYTF.

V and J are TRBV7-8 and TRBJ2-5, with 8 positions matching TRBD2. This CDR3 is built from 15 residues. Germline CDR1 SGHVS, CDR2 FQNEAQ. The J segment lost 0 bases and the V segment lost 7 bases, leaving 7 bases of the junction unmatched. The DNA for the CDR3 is TGTGCCAGCAACACGCGGGGGGAATACCAAGAGACCCAGTACTTC. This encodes CASNTRGEYQETQYF.

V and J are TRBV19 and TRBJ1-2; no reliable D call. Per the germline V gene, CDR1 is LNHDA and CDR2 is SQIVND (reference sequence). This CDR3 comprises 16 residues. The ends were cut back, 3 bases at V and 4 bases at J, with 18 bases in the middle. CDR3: CASSINPDSRPYGYTF. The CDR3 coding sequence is TGTGCCAGTAGTATCAACCCTGACTCCCGGCCCTATGGCTACACCTTC. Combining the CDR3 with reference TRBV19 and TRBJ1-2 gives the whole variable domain DGGITQSPKYLFRKEGQNVTLSCEQNLNHDAMYWYRQDPGQGLRLIYYSQIVNDFQKGDIAEGYSVSREKKESFPLTVTSAQKNPTAFYLCASSINPDSRPYGYTFGSGTRLTVV.

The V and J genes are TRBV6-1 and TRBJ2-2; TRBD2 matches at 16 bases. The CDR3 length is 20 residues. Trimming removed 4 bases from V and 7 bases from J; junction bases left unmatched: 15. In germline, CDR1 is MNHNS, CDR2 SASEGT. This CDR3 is CASSGPRGTSGRAEVGELFF. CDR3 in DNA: TGTGCCAGCAGTGGGCCACGAGGGACTAGCGGGAGGGCCGAGGTCGGGGAGCTGTTTTTT.

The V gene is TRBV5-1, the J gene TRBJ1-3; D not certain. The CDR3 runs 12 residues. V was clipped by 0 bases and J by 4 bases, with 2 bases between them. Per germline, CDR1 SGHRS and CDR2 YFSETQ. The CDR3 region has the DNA TGCGCCAGCAGCTTGGGGGGAAACACCATATATTTT. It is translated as CASSLGGNTIYF.

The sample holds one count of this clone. The CDR3 loop reads CASTRTGNSGNTIYF. CDR3 nucleotide sequence: TGTGCCAGTACCCGGACAGGAAACTCTGGAAACACCATATATTTT. This chain links TRBV19 with TRBJ1-3; 7 bases match TRBD1. There are 15 residues in the CDR3. With V trimmed by 7 bases and J by 0 bases, 6 bases remained unmatched. In germline, CDR1 is LNHDA, CDR2 SQIVND (reference sequence).

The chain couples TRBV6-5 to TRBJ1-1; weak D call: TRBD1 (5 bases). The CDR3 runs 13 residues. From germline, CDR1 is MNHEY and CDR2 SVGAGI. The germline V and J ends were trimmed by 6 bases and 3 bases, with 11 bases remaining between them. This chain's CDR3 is CASREGLYTEAFF. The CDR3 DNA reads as TGTGCCAGCAGAGAGGGGCTTTACACTGAAGCTTTCTTT.

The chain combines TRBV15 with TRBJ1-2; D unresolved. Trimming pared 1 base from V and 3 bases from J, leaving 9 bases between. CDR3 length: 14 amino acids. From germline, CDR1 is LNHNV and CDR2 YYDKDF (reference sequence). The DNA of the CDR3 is TGTGCCACCAGCAGAGGTGGGGATGACTATGGCTACACCTTC. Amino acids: CATSRGGDDYGYTF.

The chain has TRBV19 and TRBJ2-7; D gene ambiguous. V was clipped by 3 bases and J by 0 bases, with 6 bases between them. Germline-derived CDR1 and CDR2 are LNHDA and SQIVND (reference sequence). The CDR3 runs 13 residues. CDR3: CASSIVNSYEQYF. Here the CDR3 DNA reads TGTGCCAGTAGTATCGTCAACTCCTACGAGCAGTACTTC.

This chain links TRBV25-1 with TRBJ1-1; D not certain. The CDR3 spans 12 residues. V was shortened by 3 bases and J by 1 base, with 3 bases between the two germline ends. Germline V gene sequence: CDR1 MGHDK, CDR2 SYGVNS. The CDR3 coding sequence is TGTGCCAGCAGTGAGGGGAACACTGAAGCTTTCTTT. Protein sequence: CASSEGNTEAFF.

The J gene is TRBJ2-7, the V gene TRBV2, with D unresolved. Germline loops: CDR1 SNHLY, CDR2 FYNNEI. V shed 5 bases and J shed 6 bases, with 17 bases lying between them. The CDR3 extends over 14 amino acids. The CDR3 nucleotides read TGTGCCAGCAGTAATAATCTGTTGGGTTCCGAGCAGTACTTC. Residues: CASSNNLLGSEQYF.

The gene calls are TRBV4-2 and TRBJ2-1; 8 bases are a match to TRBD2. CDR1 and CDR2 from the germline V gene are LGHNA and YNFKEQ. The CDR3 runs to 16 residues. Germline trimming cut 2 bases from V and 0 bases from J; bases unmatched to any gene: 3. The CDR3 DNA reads TGTGCCAGCAGCCAAATAGCGGGGAGCTCCTACAATGAGCAGTTCTTC. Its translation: CASSQIAGSSYNEQFF.

The CDR3 is CASSEARLAGVTGELFF. The CDR3 DNA sequence: TGTGCCAGCAGTGAAGCCCGACTAGCGGGAGTCACCGGGGAGCTGTTTTTT. This rearrangement joins TRBV2 to TRBJ2-2; 12 nucleotides agree with TRBD2. Per the germline V gene, CDR1 is SNHLY and CDR2 is FYNNEI. V shed 0 bases and J 4 bases; nucleotides not matched to a gene: 3. The CDR3 covers 17 residues.